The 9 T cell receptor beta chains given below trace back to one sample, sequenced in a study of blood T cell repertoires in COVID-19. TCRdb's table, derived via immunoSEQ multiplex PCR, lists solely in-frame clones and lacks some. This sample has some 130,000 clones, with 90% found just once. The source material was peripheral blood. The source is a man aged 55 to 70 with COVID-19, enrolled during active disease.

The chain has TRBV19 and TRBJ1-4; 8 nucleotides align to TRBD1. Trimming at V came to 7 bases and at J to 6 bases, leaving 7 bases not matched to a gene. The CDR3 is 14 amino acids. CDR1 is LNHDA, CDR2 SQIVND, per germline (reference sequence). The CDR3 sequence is CASTLDRDHEKLFF. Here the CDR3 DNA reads TGTGCCAGTACCCTGGACAGGGACCATGAAAAACTGTTTTTT. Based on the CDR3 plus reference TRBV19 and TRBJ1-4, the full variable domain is DGGITQSPKYLFRKEGQNVTLSCEQNLNHDAMYWYRQDPGQGLRLIYYSQIVNDFQKGDIAEGYSVSREKKESFPLTVTSAQKNPTAFYLCASTLDRDHEKLFFGSGTQLSVL.

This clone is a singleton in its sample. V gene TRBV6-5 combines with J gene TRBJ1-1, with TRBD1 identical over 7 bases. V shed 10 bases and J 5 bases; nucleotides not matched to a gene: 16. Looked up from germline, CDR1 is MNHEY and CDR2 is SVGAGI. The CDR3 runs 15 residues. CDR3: CATLRLNRGGTEAFF. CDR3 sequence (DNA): TGTGCCACTCTCAGACTGAACAGGGGAGGAACTGAAGCTTTCTTT.

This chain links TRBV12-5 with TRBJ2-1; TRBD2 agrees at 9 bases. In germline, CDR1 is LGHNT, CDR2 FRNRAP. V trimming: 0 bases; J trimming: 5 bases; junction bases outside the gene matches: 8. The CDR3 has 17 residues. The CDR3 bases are TGTGCTAGTGGTTTGGTACTGGGTAGCGGGAGCCACAATGAGCAGTTCTTC. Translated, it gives CASGLVLGSGSHNEQFF.

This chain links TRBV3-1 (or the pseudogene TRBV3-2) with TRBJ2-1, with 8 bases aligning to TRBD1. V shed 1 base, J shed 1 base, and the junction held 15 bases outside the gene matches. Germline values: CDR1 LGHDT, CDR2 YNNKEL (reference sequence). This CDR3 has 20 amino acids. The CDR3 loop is CASSQVRGGQGPTSYNEQFF. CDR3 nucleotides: TGTGCCAGCAGCCAAGTACGAGGAGGACAGGGCCCTACATCCTACAATGAGCAGTTCTTC.

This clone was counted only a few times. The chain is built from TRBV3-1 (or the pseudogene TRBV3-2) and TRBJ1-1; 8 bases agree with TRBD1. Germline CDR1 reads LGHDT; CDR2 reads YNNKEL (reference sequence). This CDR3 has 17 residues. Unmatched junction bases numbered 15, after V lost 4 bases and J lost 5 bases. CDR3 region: CASSPGTGESISTEAFF. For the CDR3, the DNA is TGTGCCAGCAGCCCCGGGACAGGTGAATCAATATCGACTGAAGCTTTCTTT.

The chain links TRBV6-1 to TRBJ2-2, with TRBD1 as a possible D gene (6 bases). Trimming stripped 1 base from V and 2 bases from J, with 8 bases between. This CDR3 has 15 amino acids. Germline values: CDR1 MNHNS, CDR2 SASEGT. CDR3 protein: CASSEDRANTGELFF. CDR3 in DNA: TGTGCCAGCAGTGAAGACAGGGCTAACACCGGGGAGCTGTTTTTT.

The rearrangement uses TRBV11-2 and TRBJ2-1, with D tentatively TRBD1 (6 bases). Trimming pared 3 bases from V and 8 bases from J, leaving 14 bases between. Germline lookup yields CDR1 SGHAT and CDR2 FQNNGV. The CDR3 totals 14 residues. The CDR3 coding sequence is TGTGCCAGCAGCTTTGGCAGGGGATACGATGAGCAGTTCTTC. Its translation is CASSFGRGYDEQFF.

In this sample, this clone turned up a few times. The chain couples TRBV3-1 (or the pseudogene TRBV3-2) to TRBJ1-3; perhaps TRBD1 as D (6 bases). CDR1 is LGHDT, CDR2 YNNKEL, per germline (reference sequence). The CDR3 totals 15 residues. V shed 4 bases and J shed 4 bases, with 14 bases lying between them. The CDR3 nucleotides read TGTGCCAGCAGCCCCGACAGGTTACCCGGAAACACCATATATTTT. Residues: CASSPDRLPGNTIYF.

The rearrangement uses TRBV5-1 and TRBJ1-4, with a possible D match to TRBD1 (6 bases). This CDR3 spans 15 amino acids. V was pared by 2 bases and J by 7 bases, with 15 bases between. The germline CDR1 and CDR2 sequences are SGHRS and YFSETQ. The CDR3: CASSFSGQTLEKLFF. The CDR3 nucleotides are TGCGCCAGCAGCTTTTCCGGACAGACCCTTGAAAAACTGTTTTTT.